This T cell receptor (beta chain) originates from a study of radiotherapy plus CTLA-4 blockade in lung cancer. Data came from immunoSEQ multiplex PCR; TCRdb stores just in-frame clones and leaves some out. The sample consists of around 37,000 clones, about four fifths of them appearing once. Trimming cost V 3 bases and J 7 bases, with 9 bases left between them. The CDR3 is 12 amino acids. Looked up from germline, CDR1 is MDHEN and CDR2 is SYDVKM. Treatment of patients with chemo-refractory metastatic non-small-cell lung cancer consisted of focal radiation plus CTLA-4 blockade with ipilimumab. A note on this clone: Its specificity is not known.

Study results and limitations: Dynamics of early blood T cell clones, together with interferon-beta, were reportedly the best predictors of response.

This chain links TRBV28 with TRBJ1-1, with a weak D call TRBD1 (6 bases). Sequencing used peripheral blood, obtained from a patient treated with radiotherapy plus ipilimumab. This TCR derives from a human donor with non-small cell lung cancer that progressed on radiotherapy plus ipilimumab. The CDR3 loop reads CASSLGAREAFF. As DNA, the CDR3 is TGTGCCAGCAGTTTGGGGGCGCGTGAAGCTTTCTTT.